These 5 T cell receptor beta chains came from one sample sequenced in a study of blood T cell repertoires in COVID-19. TCRdb's copy holds only in-frame clones and misses some; the assay was immunoSEQ multiplex PCR. The sample contains about 100,000 clones, roughly 79% of which appear only once. The source material was peripheral blood. Receptors originate from a woman aged 70-85 years with acute or convalescent COVID-19.

The chain joins TRBV6-5 to TRBJ2-7, with 9 bases identical to TRBD1. The CDR3 covers 14 residues. Unmatched junction bases numbered 7, after V lost 7 bases and J lost 3 bases. Germline values: CDR1 MNHEY, CDR2 SVGAGI. The CDR3 DNA reads TGTGCCAGCAAGGGTACAGGGGGCGGCTACGAGCAGTACTTC. Amino acid sequence: CASKGTGGGYEQYF.

V usage is TRBV7-3 and J usage is TRBJ2-3; 8 bases map to TRBD1. Germline CDR1 and CDR2: SGHTA and FQGTGA. V shed 4 bases and J 5 bases; nucleotides not matched to a gene: 8. This CDR3 is built from 15 residues. The CDR3 is CASSSTGGLGDTQYF. CDR3 in DNA: TGTGCCAGCAGCTCCACAGGGGGTTTAGGAGATACGCAGTATTTT.

The chain joins TRBV10-3 to TRBJ1-1; tentative D call: TRBD1 (5 bases). Germline loops: CDR1 ENHRY, CDR2 SYGVKD. V was shortened by 8 bases and J by 7 bases, with 17 bases between the two germline ends. The CDR3 consists of 13 residues. CDR3 nucleotide sequence: TGTGCCATCGGCGATTGGGGCCTAGGTGAAGCTTTCTTT. Translated, it gives CAIGDWGLGEAFF.

In its sample, this clone was seen a few times. V usage is TRBV5-1 and J usage is TRBJ1-1; no clear D gene. V lost 0 bases and J 3 bases, leaving 6 bases between the germline ends. The germline CDR1 and CDR2 sequences are SGHRS and YFSETQ. CDR3 size: 13 residues. The CDR3 reads CASSLAPDTEAFF. The CDR3 DNA reads TGCGCCAGCAGCTTGGCACCGGACACTGAAGCTTTCTTT.

This sequence joins TRBV5-1 and TRBJ2-1; 10 bases align to TRBD2. The CDR3 extends over 18 amino acids. The V segment lost 0 bases and the J segment 0 bases; nucleotides outside the gene matches: 6. Germline V gene sequence: CDR1 SGHRS, CDR2 YFSETQ. The CDR3 loop is CASSLGLAGVFSYNEQFF. The CDR3, as DNA: TGCGCCAGCAGCTTGGGGCTAGCGGGAGTTTTCTCCTACAATGAGCAGTTCTTC.